This TCR beta chain was sequenced in a study of identical twins. On this clonotype itself: Its antigen remains unidentified.

Study-level points and caveats: Abundant beta clonotypes from cord blood had fewer insertions, unlike memory repertoires, which showed none.

Germline V CDR1 and CDR2: SSHAT, FNYEAQ (reference sequence). The CDR3 has 13 residues. The junction had 5 bases not matched to a gene; V was cut back by 5 bases and J by 9 bases. Template switching (which added a universal primer site) was used, and cDNA carried unique molecular identifiers. Each CDR3 protein is one row after TCRdb ran MiXCR on the 5' RACE reads. The data contain around 300,000 distinct CDR3 sequences, 8% to 9% of them seen just once; the ten biggest clones take up around 2.1%. These records were also assigned to another study, of yellow fever vaccine responses in identical twins.

This clonotype was obtained from a woman aged 18-29 years in good health. Sequenced input: memory (CD45RO+) T cells sorted from blood. The V call is TRBV7-7, the J call TRBJ2-1; 9 positions agree with TRBD2. CDR3 amino acids: CASSQLRGGEQFF. CDR3 coding DNA: TGTGCCAGCAGCCAACTGCGGGGGGGTGAGCAGTTCTTC. The entire variable domain, with the rest obtained from reference TRBV7-7 and TRBJ2-1, is as follows: GAGVSQSPRYKVTKRGQDVTLRCDPISSHATLYWYQQALGQGPEFLTYFNYEAQPDKSGLPSDRFSAERPEGSISTLTIQRTEQRDSAMYRCASSQLRGGEQFFGPGTRLTVL.